This T cell receptor beta chain was identified in a study of shared clonotypes between healthy human individuals. How the authors handled the data: Without quality scores, immunoSEQ junctional reads could not be filtered like full-length reads. TCRdb's table, derived via immunoSEQ multiplex PCR, lists solely in-frame clones and lacks some. The V and J calls and the clone size are those of that table, but D and trimming were determined from the DNA. This table holds about half a million clones, 60% to 85% found once. Germline loops: CDR1 MDHEN, CDR2 SYDVKM. J lost 1 base, V lost 5 bases, and 3 bases had no gene match. There are 14 residues in the CDR3.

The receptor was isolated from a woman in her thirties or forties in good health. Some clones in this sample may be carry-over from other donors' samples. The material sequenced was PBMCs. The chain joins TRBV28 to TRBJ2-3; TRBD1 matches at 7 bases. The CDR3 protein is CASSLGQGTDTQYF. The CDR3 DNA sequence: TGTGCCAGCAGTCTTGGACAGGGCACAGATACGCAGTATTTT.